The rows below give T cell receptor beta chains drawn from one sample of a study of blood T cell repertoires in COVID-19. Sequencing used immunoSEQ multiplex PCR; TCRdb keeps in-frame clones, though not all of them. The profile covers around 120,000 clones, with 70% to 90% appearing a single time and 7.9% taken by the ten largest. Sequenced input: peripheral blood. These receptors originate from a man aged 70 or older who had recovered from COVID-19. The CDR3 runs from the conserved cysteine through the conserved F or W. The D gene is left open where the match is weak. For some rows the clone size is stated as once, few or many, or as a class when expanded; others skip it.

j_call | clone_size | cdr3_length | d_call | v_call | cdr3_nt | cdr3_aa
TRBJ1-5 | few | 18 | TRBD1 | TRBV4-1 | TGCGCCAGCAGCCAGGTTCCCGGGACAGGGTCCCCCCGCCAGCCCCAGCATTTT | CASSQVPGTGSPRQPQHF
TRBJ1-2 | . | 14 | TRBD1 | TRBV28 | TGTGCCAGCAGTTTATCGGACAGGGTGCCTGGCTACACCTTC | CASSLSDRVPGYTF
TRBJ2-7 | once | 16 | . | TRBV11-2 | TGTGCCAGCAGCCCACTTATGATGCGGGAGACAGGAGAGCAGTACTTC | CASSPLMMRETGEQYF
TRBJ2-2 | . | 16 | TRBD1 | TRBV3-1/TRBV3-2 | TGTGCCAGCAGCCACCCTCAGGACAGGCTTACCGGGGAGCTGTTTTTT | CASSHPQDRLTGELFF
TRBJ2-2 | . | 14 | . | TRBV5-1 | TGCGCCAGCAGCTTGGGACAGATCACCGGGGAGCTGTTTTTT | CASSLGQITGELFF
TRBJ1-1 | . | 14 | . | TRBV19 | TGTGCCAGTAGTTCCCCCGGGACTTTAATCGCTGCTTTCTTT | CASSSPGTLIAAFF
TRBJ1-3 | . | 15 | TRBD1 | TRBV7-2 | TGTGCCAGCAGCGGTGGACAGGGCAGAGGAAACACCATATATTTT | CASSGGQGRGNTIYF
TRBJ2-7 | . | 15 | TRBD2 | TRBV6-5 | TGTGCCAGCTCTCAGGACGAGGGAGGGCCCGACGAGCAGTACTTC | CASSQDEGGPDEQYF
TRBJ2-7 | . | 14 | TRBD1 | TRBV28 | TGTGCCAGCAGTCGTCTAGACAGGGTTGGGGAGCAGTACTTC | CASSRLDRVGEQYF
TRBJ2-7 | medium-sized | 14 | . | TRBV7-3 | TGTGCCAGCAGCTTAGCCGGGGGGCCTTACGAGCAGTACTTC | CASSLAGGPYEQYF
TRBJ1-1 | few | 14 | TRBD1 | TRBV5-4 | TGTGCCAGCAGCTTTGAGACAGGGATCACTGAAGCTTTCTTT | CASSFETGITEAFF
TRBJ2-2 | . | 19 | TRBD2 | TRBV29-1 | TGCAGCGTTGAATTTCCAGCGGGAGGGCCCCGCGCAAGGGCCGGGGAGCTGTTTTTT | CSVEFPAGGPRARAGELFF
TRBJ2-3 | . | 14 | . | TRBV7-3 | TGTGCCAGCAGTAAAGGGGGTAGCACAGATACGCAGTATTTT | CASSKGGSTDTQYF
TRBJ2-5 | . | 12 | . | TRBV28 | TGTGCCAGCAGTTCCCTAGAAGAGACCCAGTACTTC | CASSSLEETQYF
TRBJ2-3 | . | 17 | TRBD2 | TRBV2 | TGTGCCAGCAGTGAAGGGTTAGCGGGAGGATACACAGATACGCAGTATTTT | CASSEGLAGGYTDTQYF
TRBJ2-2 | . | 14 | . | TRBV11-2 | TGTGCCAGCGGGAGCCCAGCGAACACCGGGGAGCTGTTTTTT | CASGSPANTGELFF
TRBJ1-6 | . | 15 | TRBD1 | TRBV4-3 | TGCGCCAGCAGCCAAGAAGGGACAGGGAGGTGGCTCCTCCACTTT | CASSQEGTGRWLLHF
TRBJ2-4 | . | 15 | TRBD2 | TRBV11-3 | TGTGCCAGCAGCTCTACCACTAGCGGGGGTGACATTCAGTACTTC | CASSSTTSGGDIQYF
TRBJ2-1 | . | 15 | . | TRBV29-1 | TGCAGCGGGGATGTGGGAGGGGGTAACTACAATGAGCAGTTCTTC | CSGDVGGGNYNEQFF
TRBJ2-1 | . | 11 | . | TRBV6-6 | TGTGCCAGCGGTTCATTGAGGGAGCAGTTCTTC | CASGSLREQFF
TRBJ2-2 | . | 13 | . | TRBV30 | TGTGCCTGGACAGGGTTTTACACCGGGGAGCTGTTTTTT | CAWTGFYTGELFF
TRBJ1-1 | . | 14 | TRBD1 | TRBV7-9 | TGTGCCAGCAGCCGTGGACAGGGTGGGACTGAAGCTTTCTTT | CASSRGQGGTEAFF
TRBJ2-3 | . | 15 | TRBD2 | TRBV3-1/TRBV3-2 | TGTGCCAGCACCTCAGCGGGGGCCTACACAGATACGCAGTATTTT | CASTSAGAYTDTQYF
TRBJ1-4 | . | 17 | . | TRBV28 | TGTGCCAGCAGTCCACCCCCTTTCAGTGCAACTAATGAAAAACTGTTTTTT | CASSPPPFSATNEKLFF
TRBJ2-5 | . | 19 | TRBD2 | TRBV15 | TGTGCCACCAGCAGAGTCCCACCCGGGGAGGGTAGAGGGCAAGAGACCCAGTACTTC | CATSRVPPGEGRGQETQYF
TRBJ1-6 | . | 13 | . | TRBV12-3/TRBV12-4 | TGTGCCAGCAGTTTAACAGAGAATTCACCCCTCCACTTT | CASSLTENSPLHF
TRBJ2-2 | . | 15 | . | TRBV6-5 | TGTGCCAGCAGTTCCGGTTCCGGTAACACCGGGGAGCTGTTTTTT | CASSSGSGNTGELFF
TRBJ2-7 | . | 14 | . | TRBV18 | TGTGCCAGCTCACTCCCGGGAGAATCTACGGAGCAGTACTTC | CASSLPGESTEQYF
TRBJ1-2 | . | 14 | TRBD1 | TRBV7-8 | TGTGCCAGCAGCGACAGGGGAAACGGCTATGGCTACACCTTC | CASSDRGNGYGYTF
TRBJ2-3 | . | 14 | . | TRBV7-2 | TGTGCCAGCAGGTCCGGGGGATCCGCAGATACGCAGTATTTT | CASRSGGSADTQYF
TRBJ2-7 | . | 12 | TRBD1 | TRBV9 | TGTGCCAGCGTCACAGGGGGCTACGAGCAGTACTTC | CASVTGGYEQYF